A selection of T cell receptor beta chains follows, all from one sample in a study of blood T cell repertoires in COVID-19. Sequenced by immunoSEQ multiplex PCR; TCRdb stores in-frame clones only, minus some. The data contain about 240,000 clones, roughly four fifths of them singletons. Source material: peripheral blood. The receptor set was obtained from a man aged 50 to 59 with acute or convalescent COVID-19. CDR3s include the opening cysteine and the closing phenylalanine or tryptophan. The D gene is left open where the match is weak. Clone size is given for some rows only: seen once, a few or many times, or a class if the clone is expanded.

size	V	length	J	D	CDR3	DNA
few	TRBV19	11	TRBJ2-7	-	CASSTGYEQYF	TGTGCCAGTAGCACAGGCTACGAGCAGTACTTC
-	TRBV11-2	15	TRBJ1-5	TRBD1	CASSLTGVDNQPQHF	TGTGCCAGCAGCTTAACAGGGGTCGATAATCAGCCCCAGCATTTT
-	TRBV18	16	TRBJ2-2	-	CASSFLASENTGELFF	TGTGCCAGCTCGTTTTTAGCCTCTGAGAACACCGGGGAGCTGTTTTTT
few	TRBV5-6	13	TRBJ1-1	-	CASSAGLPQGAFF	TGTGCCAGCAGCGCGGGACTTCCTCAGGGCGCTTTCTTT
many	TRBV4-1	16	TRBJ1-2	TRBD1	CASSPTPGQGIYGYTF	TGCGCCAGCAGCCCGACCCCGGGACAGGGAATCTATGGCTACACCTTC
-	TRBV19	13	TRBJ2-5	-	CASTGRWGETQYF	TGTGCCAGTACAGGGCGATGGGGAGAGACCCAGTACTTC
-	TRBV6-5	16	TRBJ1-6	-	CASSYSRTNSDMPLHF	TGTGCCAGCAGTTACTCGAGAACCAACTCCGACATGCCCCTCCACTTT
-	TRBV3-1/TRBV3-2	17	TRBJ2-2	-	CASSQDGDTPNTGELFF	TGTGCCAGCAGCCAAGATGGGGACACTCCGAACACCGGGGAGCTGTTTTTT
-	TRBV10-1	17	TRBJ2-3	TRBD2	CASSAASGRLTGDTQYF	TGCGCCAGCAGTGCGGCTAGCGGGAGGCTGACGGGGGATACGCAGTATTTT
-	TRBV3-1/TRBV3-2	15	TRBJ2-1	-	CASSQSGGTYNEQFF	TGTGCCAGCAGCCAATCCGGGGGAACCTACAATGAGCAGTTCTTC
-	TRBV27	15	TRBJ1-6	-	CASSLRTDLNSPLHF	TGTGCCAGCAGTTTAAGGACAGATCTGAATTCACCCCTCCACTTT
few	TRBV7-9	13	TRBJ2-4	TRBD2	CASTLAGVNIQYF	TGTGCCAGCACGCTAGCGGGAGTAAACATTCAGTACTTC
once	TRBV9	16	TRBJ2-3	-	CASSYRAGLSTDTQYF	TGTGCCAGCAGCTATCGGGCGGGACTGAGCACAGATACGCAGTATTTT
-	TRBV15	16	TRBJ2-1	TRBD2	CATSREVASGYNEQFF	TGTGCCACCAGCAGAGAAGTGGCTAGCGGGTACAATGAGCAGTTCTTC
-	TRBV5-1	16	TRBJ2-7	TRBD1	CASSPGDRGFGYEQYF	TGCGCCAGCAGCCCTGGCGACAGGGGGTTTGGGTACGAGCAGTACTTC
-	TRBV18	16	TRBJ1-2	TRBD1	CASSPNAPGGGYGYTF	TGTGCCAGCTCACCCAACGCCCCAGGGGGTGGCTATGGCTACACCTTC
-	TRBV4-2	21	TRBJ2-1	TRBD2	CASSQPDSGTSGRVSYNEQFF	TGTGCCAGCAGCCAACCCGATTCCGGGACTAGCGGGAGGGTCTCCTACAATGAGCAGTTCTTC
-	TRBV5-1	13	TRBJ2-2	-	CASSLARTGELFF	TGCGCCAGCAGCTTGGCTCGCACCGGGGAGCTGTTTTTT
-	TRBV7-3	14	TRBJ2-7	-	CASSLGGRGYEQYF	TGTGCCAGCAGCTTAGGGGGCAGGGGATACGAGCAGTACTTC
-	TRBV27	13	TRBJ1-2	TRBD1	CASSDRGAYGYTF	TGTGCCAGCAGTGACAGGGGGGCCTATGGCTACACCTTC
once	TRBV27	16	TRBJ2-7	TRBD2	CASSLRASGSGYEQYF	TGTGCCAGCAGTTTAAGGGCTAGCGGGAGTGGGTACGAGCAGTACTTC
-	TRBV28	15	TRBJ2-4	TRBD2	CASSPGGMAKNIQYF	TGTGCCAGCAGCCCCGGGGGGATGGCCAAAAACATTCAGTACTTC
-	TRBV6-5	14	TRBJ2-7	TRBD2	CASSFSGGNYEQYF	TGTGCCAGCAGTTTCTCGGGGGGGAACTACGAGCAGTACTTC
-	TRBV7-6	15	TRBJ2-2	-	CASSTSGGNTGELFF	TGTGCCAGCAGCACCTCTGGAGGTAACACCGGGGAGCTGTTTTTT
-	TRBV28	13	TRBJ2-7	TRBD2	CATRLAGDYEQYF	TGTGCCACGAGACTAGCGGGAGACTACGAGCAGTACTTC
-	TRBV11-2	13	TRBJ2-3	-	CASSYSSVPGRYF	TGTGCCAGCAGCTATTCTAGCGTCCCCGGGCGGTATTTT
once	TRBV27	15	TRBJ2-7	TRBD1	CASSSRDRGFDEQYF	TGTGCCAGCAGTTCCCGGGACAGGGGTTTCGACGAGCAGTACTTC